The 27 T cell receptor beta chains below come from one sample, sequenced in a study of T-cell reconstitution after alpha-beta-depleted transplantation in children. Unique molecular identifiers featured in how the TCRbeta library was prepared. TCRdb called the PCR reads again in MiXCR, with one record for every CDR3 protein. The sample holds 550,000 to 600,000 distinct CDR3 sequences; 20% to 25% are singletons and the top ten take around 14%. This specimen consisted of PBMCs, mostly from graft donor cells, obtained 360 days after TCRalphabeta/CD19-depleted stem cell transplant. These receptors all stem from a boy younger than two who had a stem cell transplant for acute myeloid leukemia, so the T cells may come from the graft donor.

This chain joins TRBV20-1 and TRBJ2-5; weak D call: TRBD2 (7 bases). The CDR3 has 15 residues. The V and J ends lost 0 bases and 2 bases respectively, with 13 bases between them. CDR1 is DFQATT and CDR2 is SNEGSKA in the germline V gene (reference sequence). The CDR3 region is CSARDGGAWQETQYF. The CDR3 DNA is TGCAGTGCTAGAGATGGGGGGGCTTGGCAAGAGACCCAGTACTTC.

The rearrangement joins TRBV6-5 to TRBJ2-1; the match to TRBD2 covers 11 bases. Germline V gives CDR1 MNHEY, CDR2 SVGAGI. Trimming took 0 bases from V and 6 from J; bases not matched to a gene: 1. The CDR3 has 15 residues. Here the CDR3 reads CASSYSSGGANEQFF. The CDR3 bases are TGTGCCAGCAGTTACTCTAGCGGGGGGGCCAATGAGCAGTTCTTC.

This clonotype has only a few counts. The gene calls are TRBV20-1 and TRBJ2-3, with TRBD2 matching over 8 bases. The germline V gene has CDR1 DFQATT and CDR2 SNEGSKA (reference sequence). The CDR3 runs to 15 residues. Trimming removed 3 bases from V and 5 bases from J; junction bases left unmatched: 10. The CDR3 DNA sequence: TGCAGTGCTAGTATTCCGGGACTAGTGAGAGATACGCAGTATTTT. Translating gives CSASIPGLVRDTQYF.

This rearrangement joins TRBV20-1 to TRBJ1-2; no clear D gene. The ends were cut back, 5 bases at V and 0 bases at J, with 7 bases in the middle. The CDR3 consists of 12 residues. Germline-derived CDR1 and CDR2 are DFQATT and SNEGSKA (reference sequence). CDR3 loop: CSAPDSNYGYTF. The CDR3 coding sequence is TGCAGTGCTCCCGATTCTAACTATGGCTACACCTTC.

The CDR3, as DNA: TGCAGTGCGACTAGCCTCACAGATACGCAGTATTTT. Translation: CSATSLTDTQYF. This rearrangement joins TRBV20-1 to TRBJ2-3, with 7 bases aligning to TRBD2. V lost 6 bases and J lost 2; bases outside the gene matches: 2. CDR1 and CDR2 from the germline V gene are DFQATT and SNEGSKA (reference sequence). The CDR3 sequence is 12 residues long.

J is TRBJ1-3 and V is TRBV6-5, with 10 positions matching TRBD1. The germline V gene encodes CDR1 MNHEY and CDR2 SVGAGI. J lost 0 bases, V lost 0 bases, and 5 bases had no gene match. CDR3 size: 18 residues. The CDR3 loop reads CASSYSGTGASSGNTIYF. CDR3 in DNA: TGTGCCAGCAGTTACTCCGGGACAGGGGCCAGCTCTGGAAACACCATATATTTT.

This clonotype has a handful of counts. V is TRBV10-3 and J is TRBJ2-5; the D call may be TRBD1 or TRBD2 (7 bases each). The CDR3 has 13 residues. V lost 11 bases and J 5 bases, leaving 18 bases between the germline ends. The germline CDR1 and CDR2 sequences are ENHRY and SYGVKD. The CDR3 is CASSGGGGETQYF. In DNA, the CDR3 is TGTGCCTCGTCAGGGGGAGGGGGCGAGACCCAGTACTTC.

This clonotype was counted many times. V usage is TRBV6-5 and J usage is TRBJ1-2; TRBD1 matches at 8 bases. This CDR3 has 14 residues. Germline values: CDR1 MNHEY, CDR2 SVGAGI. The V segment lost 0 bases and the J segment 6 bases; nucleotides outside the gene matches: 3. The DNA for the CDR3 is TGTGCCAGCAGTTACTCCCCAGGGGGCGATGGCTACACCTTC. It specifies CASSYSPGGDGYTF.

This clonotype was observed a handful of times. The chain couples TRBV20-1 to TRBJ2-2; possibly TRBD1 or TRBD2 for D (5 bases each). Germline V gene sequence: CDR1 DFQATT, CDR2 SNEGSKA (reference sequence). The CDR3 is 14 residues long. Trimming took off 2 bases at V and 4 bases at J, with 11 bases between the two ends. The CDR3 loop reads CSARPGTGTGELFF. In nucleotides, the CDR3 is TGCAGTGCTAGACCGGGGACGGGCACCGGGGAGCTGTTTTTT.

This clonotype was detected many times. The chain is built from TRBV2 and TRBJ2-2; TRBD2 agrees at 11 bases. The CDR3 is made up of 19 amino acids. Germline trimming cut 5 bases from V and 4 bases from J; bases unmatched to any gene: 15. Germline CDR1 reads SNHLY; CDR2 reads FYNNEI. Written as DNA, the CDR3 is TGTGCCAGCAGTCACCTTTCACCACTAGCGGGGGAGCTCACCGGGGAGCTGTTTTTT. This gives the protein CASSHLSPLAGELTGELFF.

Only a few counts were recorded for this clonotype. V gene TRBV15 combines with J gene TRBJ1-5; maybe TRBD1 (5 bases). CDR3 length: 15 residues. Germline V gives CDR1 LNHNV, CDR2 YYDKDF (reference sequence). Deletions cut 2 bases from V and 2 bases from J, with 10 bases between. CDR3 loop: CATSRLDRGNQPQHF. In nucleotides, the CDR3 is TGTGCCACCAGCAGACTCGACAGAGGCAATCAGCCCCAGCATTTT.

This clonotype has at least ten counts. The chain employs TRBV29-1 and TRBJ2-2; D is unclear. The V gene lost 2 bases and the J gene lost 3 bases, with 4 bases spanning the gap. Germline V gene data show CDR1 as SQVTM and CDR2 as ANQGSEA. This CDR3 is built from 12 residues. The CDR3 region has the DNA TGCAGCGTTGAACGTGACACCGGGGAGCTGTTTTTT. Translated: CSVERDTGELFF.

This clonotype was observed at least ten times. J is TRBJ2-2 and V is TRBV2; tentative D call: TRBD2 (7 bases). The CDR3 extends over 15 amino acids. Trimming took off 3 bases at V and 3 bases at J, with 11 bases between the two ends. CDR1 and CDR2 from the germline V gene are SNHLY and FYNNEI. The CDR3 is CASSERGLDTGELFF. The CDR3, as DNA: TGTGCCAGCAGTGAGCGGGGGCTGGACACCGGGGAGCTGTTTTTT.

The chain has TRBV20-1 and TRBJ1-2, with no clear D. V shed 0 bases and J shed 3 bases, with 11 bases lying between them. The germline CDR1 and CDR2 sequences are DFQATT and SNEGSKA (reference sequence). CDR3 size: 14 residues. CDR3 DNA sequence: TGCAGTGCTAGAGATCATGAGGGAGACTATGGCTACACCTTC. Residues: CSARDHEGDYGYTF.

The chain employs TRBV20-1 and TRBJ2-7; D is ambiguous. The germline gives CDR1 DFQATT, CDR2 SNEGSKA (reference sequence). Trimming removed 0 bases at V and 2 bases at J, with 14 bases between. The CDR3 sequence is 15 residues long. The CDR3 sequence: CSARELQVGAYEQYV. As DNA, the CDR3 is TGCAGTGCTAGAGAGCTCCAGGTTGGGGCCTACGAGCAGTACGTC.

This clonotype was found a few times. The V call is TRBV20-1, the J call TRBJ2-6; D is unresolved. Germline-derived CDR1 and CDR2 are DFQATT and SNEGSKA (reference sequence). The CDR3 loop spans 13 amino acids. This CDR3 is CSCLHSGANVLTF. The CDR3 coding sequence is TGCAGCTGCCTTCACTCTGGGGCCAACGTCCTGACTTTC.

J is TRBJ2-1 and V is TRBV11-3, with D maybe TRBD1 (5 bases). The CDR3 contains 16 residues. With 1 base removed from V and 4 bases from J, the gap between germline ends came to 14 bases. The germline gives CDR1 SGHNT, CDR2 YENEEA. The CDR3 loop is CASSLGRVPIYNEQFF. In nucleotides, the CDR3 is TGTGCCAGCAGCTTAGGCAGGGTACCCATATACAATGAGCAGTTCTTC.

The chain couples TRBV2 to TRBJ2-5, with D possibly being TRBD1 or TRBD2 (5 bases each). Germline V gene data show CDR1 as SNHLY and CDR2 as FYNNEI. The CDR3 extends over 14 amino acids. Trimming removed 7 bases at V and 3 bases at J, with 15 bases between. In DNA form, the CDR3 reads TGTGCCAGCATCGGACACGGGGAGAAAGAGACCCAGTACTTC. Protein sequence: CASIGHGEKETQYF.

The CDR3 region is CASSWTSGRDGELFF. The CDR3 DNA sequence: TGCGCCAGCAGCTGGACTAGCGGCCGGGACGGGGAGCTGTTTTTT. The rearrangement joins TRBV5-1 to TRBJ2-2; 10 bases are shared with TRBD2. Germline V gene data show CDR1 as SGHRS and CDR2 as YFSETQ. The ends lost 3 bases at V and 7 bases at J; junction bases unmatched: 6. CDR3 length equals 15 residues.

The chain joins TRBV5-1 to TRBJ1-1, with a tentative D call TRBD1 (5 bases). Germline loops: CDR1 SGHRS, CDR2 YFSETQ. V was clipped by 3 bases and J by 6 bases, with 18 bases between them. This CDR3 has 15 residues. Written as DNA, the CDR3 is TGCGCCAGCAGCTCGCGGGCAGGGCGTGAGTCTGAAGCTTTCTTT. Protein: CASSSRAGRESEAFF.

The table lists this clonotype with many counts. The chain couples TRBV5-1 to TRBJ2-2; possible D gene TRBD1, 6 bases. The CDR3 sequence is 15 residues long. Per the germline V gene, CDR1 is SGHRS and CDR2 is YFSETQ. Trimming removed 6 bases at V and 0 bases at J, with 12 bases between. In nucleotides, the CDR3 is TGCGCCAGCACCCCTAAGGGGGCGAACACCGGGGAGCTGTTTTTT. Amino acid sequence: CASTPKGANTGELFF.

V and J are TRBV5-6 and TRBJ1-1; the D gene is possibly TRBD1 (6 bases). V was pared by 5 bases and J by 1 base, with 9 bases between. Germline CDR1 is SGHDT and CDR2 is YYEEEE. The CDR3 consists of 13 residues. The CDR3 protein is CASRPDRNTEAFF. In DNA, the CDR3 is TGTGCCAGCAGACCGGACAGGAACACTGAAGCTTTCTTT.

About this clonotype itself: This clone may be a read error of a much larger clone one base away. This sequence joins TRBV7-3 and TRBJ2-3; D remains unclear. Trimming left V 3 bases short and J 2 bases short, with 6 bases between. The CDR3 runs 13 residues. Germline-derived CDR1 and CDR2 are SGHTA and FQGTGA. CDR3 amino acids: CASSLAITDTQYF. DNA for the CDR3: TGTGCCAGCAGCTTGGCTATCACAGATACGCAGTATTTT.

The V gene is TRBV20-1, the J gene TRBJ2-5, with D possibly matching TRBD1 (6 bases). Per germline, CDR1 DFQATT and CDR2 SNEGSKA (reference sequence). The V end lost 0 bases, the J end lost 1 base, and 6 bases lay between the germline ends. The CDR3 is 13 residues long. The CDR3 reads CSAREQGQETQYF. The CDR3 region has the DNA TGCAGTGCTAGAGAACAGGGCCAAGAGACCCAGTACTTC.

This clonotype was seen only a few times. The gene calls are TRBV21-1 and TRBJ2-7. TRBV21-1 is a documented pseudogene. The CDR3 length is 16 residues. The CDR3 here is CASSKARSQDDPRQYF. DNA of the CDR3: TGTGCCAGCAGCAAAGCGAGAAGTCAGGATGACCCAAGGCAGTACTTC.

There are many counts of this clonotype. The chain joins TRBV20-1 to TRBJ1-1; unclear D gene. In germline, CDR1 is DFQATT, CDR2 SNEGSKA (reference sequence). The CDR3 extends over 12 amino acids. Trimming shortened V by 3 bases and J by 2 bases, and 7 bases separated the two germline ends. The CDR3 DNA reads TGCAGTGCTAGCAGAGTCAACACTGAAGCTTTCTTT. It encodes CSASRVNTEAFF.

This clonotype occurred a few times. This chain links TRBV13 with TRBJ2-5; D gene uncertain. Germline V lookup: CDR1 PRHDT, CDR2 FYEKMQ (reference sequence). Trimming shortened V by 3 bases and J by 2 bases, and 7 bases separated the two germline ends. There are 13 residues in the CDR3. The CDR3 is CASSFVDQETQYF. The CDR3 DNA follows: TGTGCCAGCAGCTTTGTAGATCAAGAGACCCAGTACTTC.